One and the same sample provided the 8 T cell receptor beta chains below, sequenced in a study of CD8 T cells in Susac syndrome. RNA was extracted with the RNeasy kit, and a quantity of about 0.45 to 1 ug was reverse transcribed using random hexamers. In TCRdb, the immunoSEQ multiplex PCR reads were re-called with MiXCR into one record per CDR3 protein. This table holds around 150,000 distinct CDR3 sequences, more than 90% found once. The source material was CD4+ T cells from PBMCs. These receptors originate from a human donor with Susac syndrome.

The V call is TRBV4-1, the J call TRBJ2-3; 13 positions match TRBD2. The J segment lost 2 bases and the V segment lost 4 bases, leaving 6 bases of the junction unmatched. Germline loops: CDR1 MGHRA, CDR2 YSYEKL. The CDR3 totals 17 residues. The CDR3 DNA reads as TGCGCCAGCAGCCGGGGGGGACTAGCGGGGACCACAGATACGCAGTATTTT. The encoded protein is CASSRGGLAGTTDTQYF.

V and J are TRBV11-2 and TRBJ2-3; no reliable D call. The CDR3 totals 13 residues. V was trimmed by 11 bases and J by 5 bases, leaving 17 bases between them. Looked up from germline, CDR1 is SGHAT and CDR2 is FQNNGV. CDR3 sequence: CAVGVGVGDTQYF. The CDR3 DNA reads TGTGCCGTTGGGGTAGGCGTGGGAGATACGCAGTATTTT.

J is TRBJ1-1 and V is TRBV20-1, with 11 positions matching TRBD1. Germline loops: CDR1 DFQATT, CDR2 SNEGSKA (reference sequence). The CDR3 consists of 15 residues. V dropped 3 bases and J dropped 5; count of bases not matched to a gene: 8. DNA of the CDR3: TGCAGTGCTAGGGACAGGGGGCGGCGCGAAACTGAAGCTTTCTTT. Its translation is CSARDRGRRETEAFF.

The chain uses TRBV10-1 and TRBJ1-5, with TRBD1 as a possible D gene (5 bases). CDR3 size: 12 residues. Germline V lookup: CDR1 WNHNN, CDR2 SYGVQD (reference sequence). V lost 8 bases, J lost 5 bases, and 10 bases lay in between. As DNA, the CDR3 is TGCGCCAGCGGGGGGGTGGATCAGCCCCAGCATTTT. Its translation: CASGGVDQPQHF.

The CDR3 sequence is CASSLLDLRGTSGSENEQFF. In DNA, the CDR3 is TGTGCCAGCAGCTTACTTGATCTAAGAGGGACTAGCGGGAGTGAGAATGAGCAGTTCTTC. The rearrangement links TRBV11-2 to TRBJ2-1; 14 positions agree with TRBD2. Germline CDR1 is SGHAT and CDR2 is FQNNGV. With 2 bases clipped from V and 7 bases from J, the junction kept 16 bases outside the gene matches. This CDR3 is 20 amino acids long. The full variable domain, in which reference TRBV11-2 and TRBJ2-1 provide the parts outside the CDR3, is EAGVAQSPRYKIIEKRQSVAFWCNPISGHATLYWYQQILGQGPKLLIQFQNNGVVDDSQLPKDRFSAERLKGVDSTLKIQPAKLEDSAVYLCASSLLDLRGTSGSENEQFFGPGTRLTVL.

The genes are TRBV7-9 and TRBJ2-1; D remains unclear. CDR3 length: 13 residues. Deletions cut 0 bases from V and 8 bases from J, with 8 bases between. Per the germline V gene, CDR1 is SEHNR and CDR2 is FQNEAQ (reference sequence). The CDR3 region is CASSLAGLDEQFF. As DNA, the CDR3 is TGTGCCAGCAGCTTAGCAGGGTTGGATGAGCAGTTCTTC.

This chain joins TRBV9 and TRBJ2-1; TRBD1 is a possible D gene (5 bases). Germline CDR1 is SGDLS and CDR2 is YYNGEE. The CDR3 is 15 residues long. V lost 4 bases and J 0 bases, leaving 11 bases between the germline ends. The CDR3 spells CASSPDGASYNEQFF. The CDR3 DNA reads TGTGCCAGCAGCCCAGATGGGGCCTCCTACAATGAGCAGTTCTTC.

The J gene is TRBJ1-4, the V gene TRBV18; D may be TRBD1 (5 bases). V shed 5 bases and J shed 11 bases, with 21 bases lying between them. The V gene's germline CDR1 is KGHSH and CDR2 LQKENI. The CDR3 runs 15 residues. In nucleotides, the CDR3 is TGTGCCAGCTCAACGGACGCCCTTTTGGGGGGGAAACTGTTTTTT. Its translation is CASSTDALLGGKLFF.